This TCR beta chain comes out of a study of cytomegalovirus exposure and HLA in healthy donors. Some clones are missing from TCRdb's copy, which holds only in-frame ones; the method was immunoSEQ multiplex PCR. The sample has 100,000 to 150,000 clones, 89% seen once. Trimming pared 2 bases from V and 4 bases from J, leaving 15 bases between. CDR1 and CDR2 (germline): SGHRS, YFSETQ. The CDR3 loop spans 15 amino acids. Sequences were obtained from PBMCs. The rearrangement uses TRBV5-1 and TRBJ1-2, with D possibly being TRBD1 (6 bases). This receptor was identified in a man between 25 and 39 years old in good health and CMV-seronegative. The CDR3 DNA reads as TGCGCCAGCAGCTTAGAAACAGGGCTCTTCTATGGCTACACCTTC. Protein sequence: CASSLETGLFYGYTF.